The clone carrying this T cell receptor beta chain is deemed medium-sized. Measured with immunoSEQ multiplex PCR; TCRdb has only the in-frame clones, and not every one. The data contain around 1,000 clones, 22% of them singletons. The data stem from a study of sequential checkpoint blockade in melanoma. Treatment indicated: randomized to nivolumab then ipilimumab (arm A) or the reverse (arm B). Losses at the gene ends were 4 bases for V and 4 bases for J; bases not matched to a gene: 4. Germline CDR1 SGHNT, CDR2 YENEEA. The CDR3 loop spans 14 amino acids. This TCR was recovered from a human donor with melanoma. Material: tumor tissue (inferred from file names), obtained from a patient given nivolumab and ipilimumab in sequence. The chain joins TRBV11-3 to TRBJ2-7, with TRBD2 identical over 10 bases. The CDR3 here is CASSSTSGVYEQYF. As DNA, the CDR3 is TGTGCCAGCAGCTCAACTAGCGGGGTTTACGAGCAGTACTTC. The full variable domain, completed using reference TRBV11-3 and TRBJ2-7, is EAGVVQSPRYKIIEKKQPVAFWCNPISGHNTLYWYLQNLGQGPELLIRYENEEAVDDSQLPKDRFSAERLKGVDSTLKIQPAELGDSAVYLCASSSTSGVYEQYFGPGTRLTVT.